The clone carrying this T cell receptor beta chain was counted ten times or more. Its antigen is still unknown. V was pared by 1 base and J by 6 bases, with 19 bases between. CDR1 and CDR2 from the germline V gene are LGHDT and YNNKEL (reference sequence). The length of the CDR3 is 16 residues. This record comes from a study of CD8 T cells in ankylosing spondylitis. Points from the study as a whole: Within peripheral blood, clones linked to disease were CD8+ and relatively rare. The study identified a TCR beta motif of under ten highly homologous variants that appeared characteristic of ankylosing spondylitis blood. Significantly higher representation of disease-linked clones was reported for matched ankylosing spondylitis synovial fluid.

Construction of TCR beta libraries was performed using quantitative 5'-RACE with molecular barcodes. Each CDR3 protein is one row after TCRdb ran MiXCR on the 5' RACE reads. Among some 240,000 distinct CDR3 sequences listed, around 9.2% were seen once. What was sequenced was blood, either unsorted or a sorted T cell fraction (not recorded which). The TCR was taken from a male donor with ankylosing spondylitis or in good health (not recorded which). The rearrangement uses TRBV3-1 and TRBJ2-7; D could derive from TRBD1 or TRBD2 (5 bases each). The CDR3 nucleotides are TGTGCCAGCAGCCAAGTCCCGGGACGGCGATCCGGCGAGCAGTACTTC. Residues: CASSQVPGRRSGEQYF.